The sequence of this T cell receptor (beta chain) was determined in a study of blood T cell repertoires in COVID-19. Study in general: Acute and convalescent COVID-19 specimens originated in the United States, Italy and Spain. Sample material is recorded as cDNA or gDNA derived from T cells, B-cell-depleted T cells, or PBMCs.

This table comes from immunoSEQ multiplex PCR, and its TCRdb copy is limited to in-frame clones, with some not included. The sample shows roughly 120,000 clones, approximately 80% of them seen only once. Sequenced input: peripheral blood. This receptor was obtained from a man between 70 and 80 years old with acute or convalescent COVID-19.

Here the CDR3 DNA reads TGTGCCAGCAGTCTAGAGCTGGAGCAGTACTTC. Encoded protein: CASSLELEQYF. The V call is TRBV7-9, the J call TRBJ2-7; D is unclear. This CDR3 comprises 11 residues. Trimming removed 6 bases from V and 7 bases from J, with 10 bases in between. The V gene's germline CDR1 is SEHNR and CDR2 FQNEAQ (reference sequence). Full variable domain (outside the CDR3, taken from reference TRBV7-9 and TRBJ2-7): DTGVSQNPRHKITKRGQNVTFRCDPISEHNRLYWYRQTLGQGPEFLTYFQNEAQLEKSRLLSDRFSAERPKGSFSTLEIQRTEQGDSAMYLCASSLELEQYFGPGTRLTVT.